The clone carrying this T cell receptor (beta chain) was seen a few times. TCRdb re-called the 5' RACE reads through MiXCR, storing one row per CDR3 protein. The sample shows around 45,000 distinct CDR3 sequences, 8% to 10% of them seen only once. The sample is drawn from a study of T-cell memory formation after mild COVID-19. The CDR3 runs 15 residues. Trimming removed 3 bases from V and 5 bases from J, with 16 bases in between. In germline, CDR1 is SGHDN, CDR2 FVKESK. The sequenced sample was PBMCs or a T cell subset sorted from them (not recorded which). This TCR came from an adult woman who had mild COVID-19 (a few samples of this study predate the infection). Cell type and time point are not known. V gene TRBV14 combines with J gene TRBJ1-1, with a weak D call TRBD1 (5 bases). CDR3 region: CASSHPGDVSTEAFF. The CDR3 DNA is TGTGCCAGCAGCCATCCGGGGGATGTTAGTACTGAAGCTTTCTTT.